These T cell receptor beta chains were read from a single sample in a study of tumor-infiltrating lymphocytes in primary liver carcinoma. TCRdb recomputed calls from the multiplex PCR reads with MiXCR, one row per CDR3 protein. This sample has roughly 180,000 distinct CDR3 sequences; less than 65% occur once, and the top ten carry approximately 65%. Sequencing was carried out using peripheral blood. The receptors were gathered from a man aged 35-49 years with primary liver carcinoma and hepatitis B virus infection. The CDR3 runs from the conserved cysteine through the conserved F or W. Each record gives: CDR3 protein, CDR3 DNA, J gene, V gene, clone size, D gene. A D gene is named only where the DNA matches it firmly. Only part of the rows carry a size: once, few, many, or a class if the clone is expanded.

CDR3aa: CASSLPPGGYSYEQYF
CDR3nt: TGTGCCAGCAGTCTTCCCCCGGGAGGGTACTCCTACGAGCAGTACTTC
j_gene: TRBJ2-7
v_gene: TRBV5-6
abundance: few
d_gene: TRBD2

CDR3aa: CASKVEVRVDTQYF
CDR3nt: TGTGCCAGCAAGGTCGAAGTCAGGGTAGATACGCAGTATTTT
j_gene: TRBJ2-3
v_gene: TRBV12-3/TRBV12-4
abundance: few
d_gene: .

CDR3aa: CASSEGQGETQYF
CDR3nt: TGTGCCAGCAGTGAAGGACAGGGAGAGACCCAGTACTTC
j_gene: TRBJ2-5
v_gene: TRBV6-1
abundance: few
d_gene: TRBD1

CDR3aa: CASSEGDRANEQFF
CDR3nt: TGCGCCAGCAGTGAAGGGGACAGGGCTAATGAGCAGTTCTTC
j_gene: TRBJ2-1
v_gene: TRBV10-1
abundance: few
d_gene: TRBD1

CDR3aa: CASSQVGDRDLKQYF
CDR3nt: TGCGCCAGCAGCCAAGTTGGGGACAGGGACTTGAAGCAGTACTTC
j_gene: TRBJ2-7
v_gene: TRBV4-1
abundance: .
d_gene: TRBD1

CDR3aa: CASTPSGQETHYF
CDR3nt: TGTGCCAGCACCCCTAGCGGCCAAGAGACCCACTACTTC
j_gene: TRBJ2-5
v_gene: TRBV6-6
abundance: once
d_gene: TRBD2

CDR3aa: CASSQAGGGVTSPLHF
CDR3nt: TGCGCCAGCAGCCAAGCCGGGGGGGGTGTCACTTCACCCCTCCACTTT
j_gene: TRBJ1-6
v_gene: TRBV4-1
abundance: few
d_gene: .

CDR3aa: CASFLVSANTGELFF
CDR3nt: TGTGCCAGCTTCTTGGTGTCCGCGAACACCGGGGAGCTGTTTTTT
j_gene: TRBJ2-2
v_gene: TRBV11-1
abundance: .
d_gene: .

CDR3aa: CSVGPRQGSYNEQFF
CDR3nt: TGCAGCGTTGGGCCCCGACAGGGCTCCTACAATGAGCAGTTCTTC
j_gene: TRBJ2-1
v_gene: TRBV29-1
abundance: .
d_gene: TRBD1

CDR3aa: CASSFNRALSSYNEQFF
CDR3nt: TGTGCCAGCAGCTTCAATCGTGCGCTCAGCTCCTACAATGAGCAGTTCTTC
j_gene: TRBJ2-1
v_gene: TRBV5-8
abundance: .
d_gene: .